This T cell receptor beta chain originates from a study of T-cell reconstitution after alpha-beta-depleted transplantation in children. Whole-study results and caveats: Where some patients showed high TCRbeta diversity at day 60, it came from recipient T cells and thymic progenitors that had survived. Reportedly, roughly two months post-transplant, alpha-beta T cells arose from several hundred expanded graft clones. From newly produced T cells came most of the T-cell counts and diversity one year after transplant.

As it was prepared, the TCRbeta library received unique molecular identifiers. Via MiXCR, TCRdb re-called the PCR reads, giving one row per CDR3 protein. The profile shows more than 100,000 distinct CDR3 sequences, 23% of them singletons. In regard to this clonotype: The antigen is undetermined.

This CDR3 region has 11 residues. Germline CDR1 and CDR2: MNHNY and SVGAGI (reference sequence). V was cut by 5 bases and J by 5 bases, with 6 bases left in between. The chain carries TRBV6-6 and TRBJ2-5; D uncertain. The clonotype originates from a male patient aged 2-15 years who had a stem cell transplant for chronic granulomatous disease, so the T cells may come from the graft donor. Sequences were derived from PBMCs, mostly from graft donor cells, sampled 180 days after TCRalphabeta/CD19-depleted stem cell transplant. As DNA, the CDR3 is TGTGCCAGCAGTAATGGGGAGACCCAGTACTTC. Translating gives CASSNGETQYF.